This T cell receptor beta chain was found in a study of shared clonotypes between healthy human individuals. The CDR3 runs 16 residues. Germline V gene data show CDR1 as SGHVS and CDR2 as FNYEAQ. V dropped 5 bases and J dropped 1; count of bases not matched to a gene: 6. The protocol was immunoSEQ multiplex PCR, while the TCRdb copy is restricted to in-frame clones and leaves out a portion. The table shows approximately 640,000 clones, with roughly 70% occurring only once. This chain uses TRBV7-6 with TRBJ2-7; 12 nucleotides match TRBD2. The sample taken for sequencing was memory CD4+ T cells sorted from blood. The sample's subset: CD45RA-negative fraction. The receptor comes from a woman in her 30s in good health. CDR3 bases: TGTGCCAGCAGCCTGGGACTAGCGGGTCCATCCTACGAGCAGTACTTC. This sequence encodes CASSLGLAGPSYEQYF.